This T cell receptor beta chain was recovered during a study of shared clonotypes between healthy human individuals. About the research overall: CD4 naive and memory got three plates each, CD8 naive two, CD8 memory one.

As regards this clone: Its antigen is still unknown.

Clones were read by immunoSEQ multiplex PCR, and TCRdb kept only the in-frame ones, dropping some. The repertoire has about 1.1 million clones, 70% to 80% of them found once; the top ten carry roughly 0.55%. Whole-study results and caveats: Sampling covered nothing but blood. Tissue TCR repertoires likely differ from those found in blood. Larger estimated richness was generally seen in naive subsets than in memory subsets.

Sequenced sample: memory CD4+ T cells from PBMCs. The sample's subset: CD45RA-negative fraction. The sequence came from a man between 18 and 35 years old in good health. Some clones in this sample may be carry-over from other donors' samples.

CDR3: CASSLTRLLSTQYF. The DNA for the CDR3 is TGTGCCAGCAGCTTAACACGCCTCCTCAGTACGCAGTATTTT. This chain joins TRBV11-2 and TRBJ2-3, with D unclear. CDR1 is SGHAT and CDR2 is FQNNGV in the germline V gene. Between the trimmed V and J ends, which lost 2 bases and 8 bases, there was a span of 14 bases. The CDR3 is 14 amino acids.